This entry describes one T cell receptor (beta chain). Its specificity is not known. Both about-4-week and about-12-week second-dose recipients were combined. This record comes from a study of T cell responses to AZD1222 COVID-19 vaccine. Study-level results: Baseline seropositivity occurred in only six AZD1222 recipients. Donor demographics were predominantly white British with a female majority; clonal diversity may be underestimated. Per reports, nearly half of all spike-specific TCRs target regions that are unmutated in variants.

This CDR3 is built from 12 residues. Trimming shortened V by 4 bases and J by 7 bases, and 10 bases separated the two germline ends. Germline V gene sequence: CDR1 LGHDT, CDR2 YNNKEL (reference sequence). The protocol was immunoSEQ multiplex PCR, while the TCRdb copy is restricted to in-frame clones and leaves out a portion. Among 150,000 or so clones, about 87% were seen once, and the ten largest hold roughly a tenth. The origin of this receptor is an adult who received the AZD1222 COVID-19 vaccine. This specimen consisted of peripheral blood, obtained 28 days after the second AZD1222 dose. This chain links TRBV3-1 (or the pseudogene TRBV3-2) with TRBJ1-1; D uncertain. CDR3 sequence (DNA): TGTGCCAGCAGCCTCCCCGACGGTGAAGCTTTCTTT. Encoded protein: CASSLPDGEAFF.